Described below is a single T cell receptor (beta chain) sequence and its context. This sample was included in a study of human versus mouse CDR3 diversity and MHC coevolution. The germline gives CDR1 SGHDN, CDR2 FVKESK. Germline trimming cut 4 bases from V and 6 bases from J; bases unmatched to any gene: 9. This CDR3 region has 14 residues. Here immunoSEQ multiplex PCR was the method, and the copy in TCRdb shows in-frame clones only, minus some. The sample holds tens of thousands of clones; 85% to 95% are singletons and the top ten take under 20%. The chain couples TRBV14 to TRBJ2-7, with 7 bases matching TRBD2. The source is a person between 60 and 70 years old in good health. The sample was naive CD4+ T cells from blood. The subset: CD45RO-negative CD62L-positive naive CD4 T cells. CDR3 residues: CASSPTSEGSEQYF. CDR3 sequence (DNA): TGTGCCAGCAGCCCTACTAGCGAGGGTTCCGAGCAGTACTTC. Drawing the rest from reference TRBV14 and TRBJ2-7, the complete variable domain is EAGVTQFPSHSVIEKGQTVTLRCDPISGHDNLYWYRRVMGKEIKFLLHFVKESKQDESGMPNNRFLAERTGGTYSTLKVQPAELEDSGVYFCASSPTSEGSEQYFGPGTRLTVT.